The source of this T cell receptor (beta chain) is a study of Ad26.COV2.S vaccination and SARS-CoV-2 variants. At the level of the study: Ad26.COV2.S shots went into the muscle once or twice, 56 days apart. Points from the study as a whole: Breadth measured for non-spike TCRs was similar across vaccine and placebo recipients.

Using immunoSEQ multiplex PCR, the repertoire was profiled, and TCRdb retains in-frame clones only, with some absent. The table includes about 330,000 clones, around 90% detected once. Documented treatment: some 20 received Ad26.COV2.S at low or high dose, single or two shots; a few received placebo; per-sample allocation not given. The samples date from day 63 after the first vaccine or placebo injection. The administered vaccine (an Ad26 vector) expressed Wuhan-strain SARS-CoV-2 spike. This CDR3 region has 16 residues. V trimming: 0 bases; J trimming: 5 bases; junction bases outside the gene matches: 5. Per germline, CDR1 LGHDT and CDR2 YNNKEL (reference sequence). Points on this clone: Its antigen is as yet unknown.

The starting material was peripheral blood, obtained in a trial of Ad26.COV2.S vaccine versus placebo. The J gene is TRBJ2-1, the V gene TRBV3-1 (or the pseudogene TRBV3-2), with TRBD2 matching 9 bases. The sequence derives from a person between 18 and 60 years old who received the Ad26.COV2.S COVID-19 vaccine or a placebo. CDR3 protein: CASSQDLSGGNNEQFF. In DNA form, the CDR3 reads TGTGCCAGCAGCCAAGATCTGAGCGGGGGGAACAATGAGCAGTTCTTC.